Given below is one T cell receptor beta chain in context. This clone's antigen is unknown. Qualities for individual bases were not recorded, and no much larger clone is one base off. These data originate in a study of CD8 T cells in Susac syndrome (dated by TCRdb to about 2019). For context, the study as a whole: Of the Susac syndrome patients who were sequenced, roughly eight were in clinical remission while five or six had clinically active disease. Repertoire sequencing was used to test whether CD8+ T cell activation and differentiation in Susac syndrome was antigen driven. At blood withdrawal, Susac syndrome patients were either therapy-naive, taking corticosteroids (in some cases with IVIg as well), or taking IVIg alone. CD8+ T cell repertoire clonality was compared between some 12 healthy donors, approximately 14 Susac syndrome patients and 15 or so multiple sclerosis patients. The paper's findings and limits, for the study overall: In the total CD8+ and CD8+ TEMRA repertoires, more than 15 and five Susac-specific public clones, respectively, were identified. The number of individuals in the TCR sequencing and HLA analysis was recognized as being relatively small. CD8+ repertoires in Susac syndrome showed clonal expansion, which was highest in CD8+ TEMRA cells and was greater in clinically active patients than in remitting patients.

High-throughput TCR beta sequencing profiled peripheral blood CD8+ and CD4+ T cells from healthy donors, Susac syndrome patients and multiple sclerosis patients. The Susac syndrome patients fulfilled recently defined diagnostic criteria for definite or probable disease. Bulk CD8+ and CD4+ T cells were purified by magnetic negative isolation, while CD8+ TEMRA cells were enriched using FACS. Blood was collected in EDTA tubes and processed within 24 hours, with PBMCs isolated through density gradient centrifugation. PBMCs intended for TCR sequencing were cryopreserved in liquid nitrogen and thawed later in a water bath at 37 degrees C. The sorted or isolated CD4+, CD8+ and CD8+ TEMRA cells had a purity of 90% or higher. The V end loses 0 bases and the J end loses 14 bases, and a stretch of 13 bases separates them. The CDR3 starts with the cysteine, ends with the phenylalanine, and has 13 residues. Only the CDR3 portion is preserved as DNA: 39 bases, with reading frame beginning at the first base. Looking up the germline V gene yields CDR1 MNHEY and CDR2 SVGAGI.

RNA was extracted using the RNeasy kit, and about 0.5 to 1 ug of the RNA was reverse transcribed with random hexamers. The immunoSEQ multiplex PCR assay, covering 54 Vbeta and 13 Jbeta segments, was used to amplify TCR beta CDR3 regions. To correct PCR amplification bias, a synthetic template baseline was used for both primer optimization and computational correction. Turning to the authors' computational methods: Reads were assigned to V, D and J genes according to IMGT and analyzed in immunoSEQ Analyzer, with only productive sequences retained. Clonality was computed as one minus Shannon entropy normalized by log2 of the number of productive unique sequences. For each patient and control, public and private clones were evaluated among the 100 most prevalent clones. A clone was defined as Susac-specific if it was absent from the healthy and MS cohorts, from some 1,100 published viral clones and from other ImmuneACCESS disease sequences. Clones were called with MiXCR by TCRdb after fastp trimmed the public reads at Q25, and only in-frame beta chains were retained. Each entry is one CDR3 protein sequence, shown with its most common DNA and genes. The authors' filters were not applied to this entry. This sample is represented by tens of thousands of distinct CDR3 sequences; roughly 96% of them were singletons. Clones ranked in the top ten supply 0.62% of the sample.

The chain uses TRBV6-5 and TRBJ1-4; the D gene is unclear. The sequence was obtained from a human donor with Susac syndrome. Source material: CD8+ T cells from PBMCs. The DNA sequence is TGTGCCAGCAGTTACTCGATGGCCTCCCAGCTGTTTTTT. This codes for CASSYSMASQLFF.